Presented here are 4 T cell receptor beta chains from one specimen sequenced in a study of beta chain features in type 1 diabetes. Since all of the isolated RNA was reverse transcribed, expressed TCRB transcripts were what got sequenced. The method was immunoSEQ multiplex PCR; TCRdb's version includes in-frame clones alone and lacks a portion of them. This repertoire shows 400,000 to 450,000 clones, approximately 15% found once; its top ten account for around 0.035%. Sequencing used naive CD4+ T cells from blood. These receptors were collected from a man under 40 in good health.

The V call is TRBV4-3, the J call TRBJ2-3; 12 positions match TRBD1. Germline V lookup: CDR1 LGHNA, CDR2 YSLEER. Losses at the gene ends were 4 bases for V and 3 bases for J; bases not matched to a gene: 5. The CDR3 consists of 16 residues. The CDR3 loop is CASSLGTGGLTDTQYF. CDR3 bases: TGCGCCAGCAGCCTGGGGACAGGGGGCCTTACAGATACGCAGTATTTT.

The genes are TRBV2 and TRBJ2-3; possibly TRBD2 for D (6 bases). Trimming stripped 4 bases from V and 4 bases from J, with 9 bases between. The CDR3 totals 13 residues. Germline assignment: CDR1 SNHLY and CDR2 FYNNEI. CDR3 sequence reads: CASSGGAADTQYF. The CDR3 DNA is TGTGCCAGCAGTGGCGGGGCCGCAGATACGCAGTATTTT.

In DNA form, the CDR3 reads TGTGCCAGCAGCGTAGAGGATGTGACAGGCCCCAAAAACATTCAGTACTTC. This encodes CASSVEDVTGPKNIQYF. The chain links TRBV9 to TRBJ2-4; possible D gene TRBD1, 6 bases. The CDR3 runs to 17 residues. The V end was cut by 0 bases, the J end by 2 bases, with 15 bases between. Looked up from germline, CDR1 is SGDLS and CDR2 is YYNGEE.

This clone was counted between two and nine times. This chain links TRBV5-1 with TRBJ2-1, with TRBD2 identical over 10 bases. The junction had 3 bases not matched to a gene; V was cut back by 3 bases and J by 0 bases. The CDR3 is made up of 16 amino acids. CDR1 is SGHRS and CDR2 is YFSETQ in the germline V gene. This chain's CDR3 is CASSYRTSGSYNEQFF. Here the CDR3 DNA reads TGCGCCAGCAGCTACCGGACTAGCGGCTCCTACAATGAGCAGTTCTTC.